The source of this T cell receptor (beta chain) is a study of siplizumab effects on memory and regulatory T cells. The CDR3 runs 13 residues. From germline, CDR1 is KGHSH and CDR2 LQKENI. V lost 2 bases to trimming and J lost 3 bases, with 6 bases between them. Findings and limits, study-wide: Naive versus memory phenotype went unassigned for roughly 75-96% of proliferating CD4+ or CD8+ clones. The apparent diversity of naive T cells exceeded that of memory cells, and naive T cells seemed to make a major contribution to the alloresponse. Controls had more than 25% Treg-derived mappable alloreactive CD4+ clones on average, versus around 64% with siplizumab. Siplizumab produced a significant drop in alloreactive sequences attributable to unstimulated CD4+ memory cells.

Details on this clone: What it binds is unknown. The identical CDR3 is also encoded by other nucleotide sequences in the sample.

The protocol was immunoSEQ multiplex PCR, while the TCRdb copy is restricted to in-frame clones and leaves out a portion. The table includes 70,000 or so clones, around nine tenths detected once. The rearrangement uses TRBV18 and TRBJ2-3; no firm D call. The sequence was obtained from a human donor in good health. The sample comprised Tregs sorted from blood. CDR3: CASSPGGTDTQYF. CDR3 DNA: TGTGCCAGCTCACCAGGCGGAACAGATACGCAGTATTTT.